One T cell receptor beta chain is described in this entry. What it binds is unknown. This entry is derived from a study of T-cell memory formation after mild COVID-19. TCRdb called the 5' RACE reads again in MiXCR, with one record for every CDR3 protein. The sample has about 130,000 distinct CDR3 sequences; approximately 15% are singletons. V lost 7 bases to trimming and J lost 4 bases, with 13 bases between them. Germline lookup yields CDR1 MDHEN and CDR2 SYDVKM. This CDR3 is built from 14 residues. General study results and limits: Clones shrinking between day 15 and 85 showed a balanced CD4/CD8 split, and those that grew later tilted toward CD4+.

The sample taken for sequencing was PBMCs or a T cell subset sorted from them (not recorded which). The J gene is TRBJ2-2, the V gene TRBV28; TRBD1 is a possible D gene (6 bases). This TCR was sampled from a man aged 18 to 30 who had mild COVID-19 (a few samples of this study predate the infection). Cell type and time point are not known. CDR3 DNA: TGTGCCAGCAAGAAAACAGGGATCACCGGGGAGCTGTTTTTT. Translation: CASKKTGITGELFF.